This TCR beta chain originates from a study of shared clonotypes between healthy human individuals. CDR1 and CDR2 (germline): SGHVS, FQNEAQ. There are 14 residues in the CDR3. V lost 8 bases to trimming and J lost 0 bases, with 10 bases between them. The count of this clone is one. The target antigen is unknown. Sequencing used immunoSEQ multiplex PCR; TCRdb keeps in-frame clones, though not all of them. The data contain approximately 2.5 million clones, approximately 94% of them singletons. Broader study findings: Only blood was sampled, and tissue TCR repertoires likely differ from blood ones. Among donors, sharing of clonotypes was expected to be affected by sequencing depth.

The chain joins TRBV7-8 to TRBJ2-2; TRBD2 is a possible D gene (5 bases). Material for sequencing was naive CD4+ T cells from PBMCs. Subset of the sample: CD45RA+ positively selected. This receptor was identified in a man aged 18 to 35 in good health. Some clones in this sample may be carry-over from other donors' samples. The CDR3 sequence: CASRTGTNTGELFF. The CDR3 nucleotides are TGTGCCAGCCGGACTGGGACGAACACCGGGGAGCTGTTTTTT. The whole variable domain, filled in from reference TRBV7-8 and TRBJ2-2, reads GAGVSQSPRYKVAKRGQDVALRCDPISGHVSLFWYQQALGQGPEFLTYFQNEAQLDKSGLPSDRFFAERPEGSVSTLKIQRTQQEDSAVYLCASRTGTNTGELFFGEGSRLTVL.